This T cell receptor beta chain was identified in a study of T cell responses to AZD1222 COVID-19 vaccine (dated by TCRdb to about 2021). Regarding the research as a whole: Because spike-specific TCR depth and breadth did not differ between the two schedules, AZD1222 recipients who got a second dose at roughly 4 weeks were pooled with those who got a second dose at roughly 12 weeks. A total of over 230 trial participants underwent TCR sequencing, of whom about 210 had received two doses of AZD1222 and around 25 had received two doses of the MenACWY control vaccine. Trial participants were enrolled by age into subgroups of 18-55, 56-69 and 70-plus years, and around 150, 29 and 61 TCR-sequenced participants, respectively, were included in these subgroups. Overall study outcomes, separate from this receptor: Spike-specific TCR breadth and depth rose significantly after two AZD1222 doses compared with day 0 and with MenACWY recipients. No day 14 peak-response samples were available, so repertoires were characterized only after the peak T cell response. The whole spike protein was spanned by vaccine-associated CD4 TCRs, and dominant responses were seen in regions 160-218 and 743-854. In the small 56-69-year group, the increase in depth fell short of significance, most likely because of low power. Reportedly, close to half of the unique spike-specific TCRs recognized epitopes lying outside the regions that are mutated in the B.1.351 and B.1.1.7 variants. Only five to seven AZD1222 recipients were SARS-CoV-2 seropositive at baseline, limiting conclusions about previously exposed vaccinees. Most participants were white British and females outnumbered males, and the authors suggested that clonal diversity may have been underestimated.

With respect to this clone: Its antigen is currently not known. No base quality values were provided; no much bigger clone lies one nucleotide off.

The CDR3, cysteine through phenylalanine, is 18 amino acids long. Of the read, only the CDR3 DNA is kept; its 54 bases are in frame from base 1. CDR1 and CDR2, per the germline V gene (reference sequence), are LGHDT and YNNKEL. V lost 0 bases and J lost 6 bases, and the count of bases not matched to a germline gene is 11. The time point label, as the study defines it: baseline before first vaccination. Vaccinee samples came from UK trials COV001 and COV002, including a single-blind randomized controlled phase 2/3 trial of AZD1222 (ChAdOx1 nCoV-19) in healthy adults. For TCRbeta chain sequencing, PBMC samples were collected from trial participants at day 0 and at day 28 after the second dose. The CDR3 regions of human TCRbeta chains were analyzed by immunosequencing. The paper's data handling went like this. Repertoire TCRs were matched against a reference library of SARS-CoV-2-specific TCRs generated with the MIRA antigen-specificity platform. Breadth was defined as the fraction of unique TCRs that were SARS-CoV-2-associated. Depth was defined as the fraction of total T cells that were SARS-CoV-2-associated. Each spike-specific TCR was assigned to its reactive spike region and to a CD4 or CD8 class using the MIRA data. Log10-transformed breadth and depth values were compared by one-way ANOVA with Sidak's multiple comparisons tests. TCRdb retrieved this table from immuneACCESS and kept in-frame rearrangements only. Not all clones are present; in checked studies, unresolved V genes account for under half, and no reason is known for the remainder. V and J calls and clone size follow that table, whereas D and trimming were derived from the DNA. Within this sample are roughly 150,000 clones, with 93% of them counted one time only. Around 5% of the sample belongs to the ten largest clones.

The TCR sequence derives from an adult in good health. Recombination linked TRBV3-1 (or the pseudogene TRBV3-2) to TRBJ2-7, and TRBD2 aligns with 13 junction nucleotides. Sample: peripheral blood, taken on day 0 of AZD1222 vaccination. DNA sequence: TGTGCCAGCAGCCAAGATAAACTAGCGGGAGGGCCAGGGACCGAGCAGTACTTC. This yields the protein CASSQDKLAGGPGTEQYF.